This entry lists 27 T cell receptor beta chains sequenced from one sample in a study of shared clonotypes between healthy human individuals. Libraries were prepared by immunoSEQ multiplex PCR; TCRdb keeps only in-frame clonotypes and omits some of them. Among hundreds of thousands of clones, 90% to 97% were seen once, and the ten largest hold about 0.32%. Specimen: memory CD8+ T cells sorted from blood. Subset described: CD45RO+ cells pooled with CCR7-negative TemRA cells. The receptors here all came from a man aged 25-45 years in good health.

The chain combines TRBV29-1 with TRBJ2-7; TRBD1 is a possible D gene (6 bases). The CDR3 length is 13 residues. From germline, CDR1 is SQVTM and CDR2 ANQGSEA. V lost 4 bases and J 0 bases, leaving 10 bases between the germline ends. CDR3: CSVADSYSYEQYF. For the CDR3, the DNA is TGCAGCGTTGCGGACAGTTACTCCTACGAGCAGTACTTC.

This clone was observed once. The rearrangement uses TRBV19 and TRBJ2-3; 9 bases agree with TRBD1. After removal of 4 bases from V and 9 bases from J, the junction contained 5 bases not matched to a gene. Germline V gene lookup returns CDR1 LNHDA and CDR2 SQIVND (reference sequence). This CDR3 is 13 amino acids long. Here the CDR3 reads CASSTGQGNTQYF. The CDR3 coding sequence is TGTGCCAGTAGTACTGGACAGGGGAACACGCAGTATTTT.

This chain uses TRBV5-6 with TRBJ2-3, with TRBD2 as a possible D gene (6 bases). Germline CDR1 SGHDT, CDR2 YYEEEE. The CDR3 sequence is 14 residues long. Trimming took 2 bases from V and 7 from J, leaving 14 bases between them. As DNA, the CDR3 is TGTGCCAGCAGCTTACGGCGGGAAGGCTATACGCAGTATTTT. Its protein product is CASSLRREGYTQYF.

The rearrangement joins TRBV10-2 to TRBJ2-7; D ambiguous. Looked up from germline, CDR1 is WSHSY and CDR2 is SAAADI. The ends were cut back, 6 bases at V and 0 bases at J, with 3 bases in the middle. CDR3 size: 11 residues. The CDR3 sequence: CASSSSYEQYF. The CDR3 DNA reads TGCGCCAGCAGCAGCTCCTACGAGCAGTACTTC.

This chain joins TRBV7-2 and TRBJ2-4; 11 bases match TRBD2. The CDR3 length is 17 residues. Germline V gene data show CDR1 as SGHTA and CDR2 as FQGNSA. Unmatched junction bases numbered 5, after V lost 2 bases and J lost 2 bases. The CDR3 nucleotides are TGTGCCAGCAGCTTATTGTCTAGCGGGAGGCCCAAAAACATTCAGTACTTC. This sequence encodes CASSLLSSGRPKNIQYF. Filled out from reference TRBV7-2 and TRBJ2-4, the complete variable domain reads GAGVSQSPSNKVTEKGKDVELRCDPISGHTALYWYRQSLGQGLEFLIYFQGNSAPDKSGLPSDRFSAERTGGSVSTLTIQRTQQEDSAVYLCASSLLSSGRPKNIQYFGAGTRLSVL.

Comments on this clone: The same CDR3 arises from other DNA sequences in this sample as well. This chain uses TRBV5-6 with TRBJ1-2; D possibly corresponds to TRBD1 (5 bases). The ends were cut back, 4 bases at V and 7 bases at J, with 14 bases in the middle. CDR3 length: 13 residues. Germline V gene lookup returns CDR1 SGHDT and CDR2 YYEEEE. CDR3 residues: CASSRGQGAGYTF. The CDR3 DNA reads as TGTGCCAGCAGCCGAGGGCAGGGCGCTGGCTACACCTTC.

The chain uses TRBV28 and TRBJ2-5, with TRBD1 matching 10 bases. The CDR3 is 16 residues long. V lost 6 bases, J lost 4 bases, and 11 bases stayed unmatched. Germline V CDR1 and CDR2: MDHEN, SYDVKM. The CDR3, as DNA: TGTGCCAGCAGCCAACCCCGGGACAGGGGTAGAGAGACCCAGTACTTC. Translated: CASSQPRDRGRETQYF.

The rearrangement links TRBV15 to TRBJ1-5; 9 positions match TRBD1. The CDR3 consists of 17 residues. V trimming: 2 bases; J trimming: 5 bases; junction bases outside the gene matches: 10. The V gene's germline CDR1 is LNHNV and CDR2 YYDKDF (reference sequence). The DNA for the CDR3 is TGTGCCACCAGCAGACTCCCCGGGACAGGGAATCATCAGCCCCAGCATTTT. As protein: CATSRLPGTGNHQPQHF.

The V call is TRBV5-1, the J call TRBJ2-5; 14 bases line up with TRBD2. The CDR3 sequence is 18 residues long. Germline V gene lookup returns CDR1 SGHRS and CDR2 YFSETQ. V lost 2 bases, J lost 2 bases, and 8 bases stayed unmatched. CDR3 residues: CASSLTGTSGSLQETQYF. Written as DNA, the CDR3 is TGCGCCAGCAGCTTAACCGGGACTAGCGGGAGTCTACAAGAGACCCAGTACTTC.

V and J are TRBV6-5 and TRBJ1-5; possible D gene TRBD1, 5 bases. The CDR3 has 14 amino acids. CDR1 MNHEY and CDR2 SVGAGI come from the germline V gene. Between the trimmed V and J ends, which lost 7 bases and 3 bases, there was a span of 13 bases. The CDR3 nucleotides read TGTGCCAGCATTTGGGGCAGATCCAATCAGCCCCAGCATTTT. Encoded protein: CASIWGRSNQPQHF.

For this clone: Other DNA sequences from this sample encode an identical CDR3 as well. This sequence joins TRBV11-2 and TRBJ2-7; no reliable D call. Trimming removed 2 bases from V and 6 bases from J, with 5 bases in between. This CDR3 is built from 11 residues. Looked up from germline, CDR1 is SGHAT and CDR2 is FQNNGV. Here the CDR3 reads CASSLLGEQYF. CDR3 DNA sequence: TGTGCCAGCAGCTTATTGGGCGAGCAGTACTTC.

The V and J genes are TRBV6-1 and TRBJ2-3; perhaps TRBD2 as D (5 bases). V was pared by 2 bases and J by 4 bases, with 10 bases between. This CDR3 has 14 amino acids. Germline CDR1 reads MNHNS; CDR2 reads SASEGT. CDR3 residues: CASSERGTADTQYF. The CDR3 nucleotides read TGTGCCAGCAGTGAACGGGGTACGGCAGATACGCAGTATTTT.

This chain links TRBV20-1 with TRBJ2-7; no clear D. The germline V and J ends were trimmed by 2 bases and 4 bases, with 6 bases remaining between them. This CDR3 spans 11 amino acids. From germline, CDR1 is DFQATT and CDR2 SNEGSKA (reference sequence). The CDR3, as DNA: TGCAGTGCTAGAAATACTTACGAGCAGTACTTC. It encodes CSARNTYEQYF.

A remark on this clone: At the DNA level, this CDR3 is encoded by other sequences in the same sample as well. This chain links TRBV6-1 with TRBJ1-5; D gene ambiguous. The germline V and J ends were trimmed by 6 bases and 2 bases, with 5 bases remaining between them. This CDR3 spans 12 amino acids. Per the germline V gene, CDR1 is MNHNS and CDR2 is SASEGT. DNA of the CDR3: TGTGCCAGCAGGGACGGCAATCAGCCCCAGCATTTT. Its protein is CASRDGNQPQHF.

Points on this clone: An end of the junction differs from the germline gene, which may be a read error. The CDR3 here is CASSIAGGVSYEQYF. The CDR3 DNA is TGTGCCAGCAGCATAGCGGGAGGGGTTTCCTACGAGCAGTACTTC. The rearrangement joins TRBV7-9 to TRBJ2-7, with 11 bases aligning to TRBD2. CDR1 is SEHNR, CDR2 FQNEAQ, per germline (reference sequence). The CDR3 extends over 15 amino acids.

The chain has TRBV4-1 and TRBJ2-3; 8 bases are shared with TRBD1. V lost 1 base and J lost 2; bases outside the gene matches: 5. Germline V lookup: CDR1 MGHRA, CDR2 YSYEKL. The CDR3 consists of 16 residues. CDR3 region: CASSQAGQGATDTQYF. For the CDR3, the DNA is TGCGCCAGCAGCCAAGCGGGCCAGGGGGCCACAGATACGCAGTATTTT.

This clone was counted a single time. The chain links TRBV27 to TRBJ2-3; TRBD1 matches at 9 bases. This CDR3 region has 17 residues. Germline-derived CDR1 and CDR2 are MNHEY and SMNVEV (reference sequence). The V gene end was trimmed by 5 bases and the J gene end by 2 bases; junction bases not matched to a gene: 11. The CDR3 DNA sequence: TGTGCCAGCAGTGCTTACTCTCGGACAGGGGACACAGATACGCAGTATTTT. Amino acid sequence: CASSAYSRTGDTDTQYF.

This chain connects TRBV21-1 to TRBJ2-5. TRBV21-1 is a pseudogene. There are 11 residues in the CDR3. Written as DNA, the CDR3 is TGTGCCAGCAGCAAAGGGGAGACCCAGTACTTC. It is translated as CASSKGETQYF.

The CDR3 DNA reads as TGTGCCAGCAGTCCCCGACAGGGGACCTATGGCTACACCTTC. This encodes CASSPRQGTYGYTF. This rearrangement joins TRBV28 to TRBJ1-2, with 8 bases lining up with TRBD1. CDR3 length: 14 amino acids. The J segment lost 4 bases and the V segment lost 5 bases, leaving 6 bases of the junction unmatched. Germline-derived CDR1 and CDR2 are MDHEN and SYDVKM.

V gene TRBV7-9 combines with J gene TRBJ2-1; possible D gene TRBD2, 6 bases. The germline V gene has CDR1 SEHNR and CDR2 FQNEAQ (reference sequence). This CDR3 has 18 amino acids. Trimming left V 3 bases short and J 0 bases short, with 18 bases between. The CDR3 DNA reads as TGTGCCAGCAGCTTTTTCCCCTACATGACTAGCTCCTACAATGAGCAGTTCTTC. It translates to CASSFFPYMTSSYNEQFF. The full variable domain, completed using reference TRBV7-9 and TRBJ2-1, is DTGVSQNPRHKITKRGQNVTFRCDPISEHNRLYWYRQTLGQGPEFLTYFQNEAQLEKSRLLSDRFSAERPKGSFSTLEIQRTEQGDSAMYLCASSFFPYMTSSYNEQFFGPGTRLTVL.

The CDR3, as DNA: TGTGCCAGCTCATCCTCTAGCGGGAGTACCACCGGGGAGCTGTTTTTT. Translating gives CASSSSSGSTTGELFF. V gene TRBV18 combines with J gene TRBJ2-2, with 10 bases that match TRBD2. CDR1 KGHSH and CDR2 LQKENI come from the germline V gene. V lost 5 bases to trimming and J lost 4 bases; unmatched junction nucleotides: 7. CDR3 length equals 16 residues.

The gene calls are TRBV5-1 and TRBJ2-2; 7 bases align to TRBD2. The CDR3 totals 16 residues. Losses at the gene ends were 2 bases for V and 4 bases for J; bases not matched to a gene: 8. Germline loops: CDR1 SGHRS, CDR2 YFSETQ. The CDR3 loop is CASSLGGGTVTGELFF. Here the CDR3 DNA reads TGCGCCAGCAGCTTAGGCGGGGGAACGGTCACCGGGGAGCTGTTTTTT.

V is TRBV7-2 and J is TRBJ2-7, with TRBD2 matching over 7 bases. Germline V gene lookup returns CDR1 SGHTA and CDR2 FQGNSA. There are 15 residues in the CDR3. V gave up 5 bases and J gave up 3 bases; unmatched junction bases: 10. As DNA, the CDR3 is TGTGCCAGCAGCCTAAGGGGAGGGAGAGACTACGAGCAGTACTTC. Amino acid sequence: CASSLRGGRDYEQYF.

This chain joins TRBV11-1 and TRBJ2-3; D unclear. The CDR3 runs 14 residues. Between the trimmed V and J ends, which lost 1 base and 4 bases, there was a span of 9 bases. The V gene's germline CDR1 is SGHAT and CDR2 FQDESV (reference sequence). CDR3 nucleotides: TGTGCCAGCAGCTTAGTGGCGGCGTCAGATACGCAGTATTTT. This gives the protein CASSLVAASDTQYF.

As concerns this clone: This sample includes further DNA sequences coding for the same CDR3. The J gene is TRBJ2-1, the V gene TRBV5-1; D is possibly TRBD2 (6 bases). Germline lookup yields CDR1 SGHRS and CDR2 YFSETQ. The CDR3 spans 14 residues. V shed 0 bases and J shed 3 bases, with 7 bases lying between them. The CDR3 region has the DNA TGCGCCAGCAGCTTGGACGGGAGCTACAATGAGCAGTTCTTC. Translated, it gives CASSLDGSYNEQFF.

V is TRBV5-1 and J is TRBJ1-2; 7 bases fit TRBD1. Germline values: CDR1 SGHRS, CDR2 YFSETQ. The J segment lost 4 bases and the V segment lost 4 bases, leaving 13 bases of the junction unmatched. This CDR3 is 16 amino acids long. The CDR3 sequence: CASSPVYKGGGYGYTF. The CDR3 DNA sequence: TGCGCCAGCAGCCCCGTTTATAAAGGGGGCGGCTATGGCTACACCTTC.

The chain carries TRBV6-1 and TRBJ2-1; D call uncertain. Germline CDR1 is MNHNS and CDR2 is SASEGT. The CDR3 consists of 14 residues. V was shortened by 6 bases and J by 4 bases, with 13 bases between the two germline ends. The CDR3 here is CASRIAESYNEQFF. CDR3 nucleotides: TGTGCCAGCAGGATAGCTGAGTCTTACAATGAGCAGTTCTTC.